Sequencing of this TCR beta chain was carried out in a study of beta chain features in type 1 diabetes. General observations from the study: It was among patients, rather than healthy donors, that naive, central memory and Treg TCRB repertoires appeared more similar. When Type 1 diabetes patients were examined, their TCRB CDR3s proved moderately but significantly shorter in all four CD4+ subsets.

On this clone itself: Its cognate antigen is unknown.

The investigators reverse transcribed all of the isolated RNA, so they sequenced expressed TCRB transcripts. Measured with immunoSEQ multiplex PCR; TCRdb has only the in-frame clones, and not every one. The sample has 200,000 to 250,000 clones, 11% to 15% seen once; the top ten hold around 0.019%. Germline V lookup: CDR1 SGHRS, CDR2 YFSETQ. Deletions cut 0 bases from V and 2 bases from J, with 11 bases between. This CDR3 is 15 amino acids long. V is TRBV5-1 and J is TRBJ1-2, with a tentative D call TRBD1 (5 bases). Sequenced material: naive CD4+ T cells from blood. The receptor was isolated from a man younger than 40 with type 1 diabetes. This chain's CDR3 is CASSLAPGPNYGYTF. The CDR3 coding sequence is TGCGCCAGCAGCTTGGCCCCAGGGCCGAACTATGGCTACACCTTC.